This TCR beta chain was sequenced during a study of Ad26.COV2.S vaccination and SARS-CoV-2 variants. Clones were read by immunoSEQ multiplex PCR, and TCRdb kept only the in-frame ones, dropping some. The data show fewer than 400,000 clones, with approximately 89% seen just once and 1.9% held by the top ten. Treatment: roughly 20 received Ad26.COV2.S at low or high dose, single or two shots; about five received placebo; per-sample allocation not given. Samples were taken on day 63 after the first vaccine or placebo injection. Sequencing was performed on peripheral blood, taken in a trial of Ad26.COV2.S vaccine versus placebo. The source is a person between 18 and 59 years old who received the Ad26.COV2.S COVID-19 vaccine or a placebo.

The CDR3 DNA reads TGTGCCAGCAGCTTAGAGGGGACAGGGGAAGAGACCCAGTACTTC. This translates into CASSLEGTGEETQYF. This chain links TRBV7-9 with TRBJ2-5, with 10 bases identical to TRBD1. The J segment lost 3 bases and the V segment lost 1 base, leaving 2 bases of the junction unmatched. The CDR3 has 15 residues. Per the germline V gene, CDR1 is SEHNR and CDR2 is FQNEAQ (reference sequence).